Each of the 13 T cell receptor beta chains below was sequenced from the same sample in a study of OX40 agonist ivuxolimab in advanced cancers. Some clones are missing from TCRdb's copy, which holds only in-frame ones; the method was immunoSEQ multiplex PCR. Among 24,000 or so clones, approximately 85% were seen once, and the ten largest hold roughly 17%. The sample was CD4+ or CD8+ T cells sorted from blood, taken in a trial of the OX40 agonist ivuxolimab. The receptors were gathered from an adult with an advanced solid tumor such as melanoma, head and neck, liver or kidney cancer.

Written as DNA, the CDR3 is TGTGCCAGCAGCTCAGGGGGGGAGAGGGGGCTTCAGCCCCAGCATTTT. Translating it yields CASSSGGERGLQPQHF. The gene calls are TRBV7-2 and TRBJ1-5, with 7 positions matching TRBD1. The CDR3 loop spans 16 amino acids. With V trimmed by 4 bases and J by 6 bases, 12 bases remained unmatched. Germline CDR1 reads SGHTA; CDR2 reads FQGNSA.

V gene TRBV6-6 combines with J gene TRBJ1-5, with a tentative D call TRBD1 (6 bases). Trimming took 0 bases from V and 5 from J, leaving 14 bases between them. The CDR3 runs to 16 residues. CDR1 MNHNY and CDR2 SVGAGI come from the germline V gene (reference sequence). The CDR3 is CASSYSTSGGYQPQHF. CDR3 in DNA: TGTGCCAGCAGTTACTCGACTTCGGGGGGCTATCAGCCCCAGCATTTT.

In nucleotides, the CDR3 is TGTGCCAGCAAGCTCGGGGGCTCAAAGGGTGAGACCCAGTACTTC. This sequence encodes CASKLGGSKGETQYF. This chain uses TRBV2 with TRBJ2-5, with D tentatively TRBD1 or TRBD2 (6 bases each). Germline V gene data show CDR1 as SNHLY and CDR2 as FYNNEI. V was shortened by 7 bases and J by 5 bases, with 20 bases between the two germline ends. The CDR3 extends over 15 amino acids.

The chain couples TRBV12-5 to TRBJ2-1; TRBD2 aligns across 8 bases. The length of the CDR3 is 15 residues. From germline, CDR1 is LGHNT and CDR2 FRNRAP. V dropped 5 bases and J dropped 6; count of bases not matched to a gene: 9. This CDR3 reads CASGPGTRVSNEQFF. The CDR3 DNA follows: TGTGCTAGTGGTCCAGGGACTAGAGTCTCCAATGAGCAGTTCTTC.

In this sample, this clone turned up a few times. The chain combines TRBV5-4 with TRBJ2-7, with 7 bases lining up with TRBD2. The germline gives CDR1 SGHNT, CDR2 YYREEE (reference sequence). J lost 7 bases, V lost 4 bases, and 11 bases had no gene match. The CDR3 has 14 amino acids. This chain's CDR3 is CASSGPGLRGEQYF. The CDR3 bases are TGTGCCAGCAGCGGGCCGGGACTAAGAGGGGAGCAGTACTTC.

The V gene is TRBV4-1, the J gene TRBJ1-1, with D uncertain. Germline loops: CDR1 MGHRA, CDR2 YSYEKL. V was pared by 3 bases and J by 0 bases, with 8 bases between. The CDR3 contains 14 residues. CDR3 sequence: CASSHPNMNTEAFF. CDR3 DNA: TGCGCCAGCAGCCACCCGAACATGAACACTGAAGCTTTCTTT.

V is TRBV6-5 and J is TRBJ2-1, with D perhaps assigned TRBD1 or TRBD2 (6 bases each). CDR1 and CDR2 from the germline V gene are MNHEY and SVGAGI. Trimming cost V 2 bases and J 3 bases, with 11 bases left between them. There are 15 residues in the CDR3. CDR3 sequence reads: CASSYAGGGYNEQFF. CDR3 nucleotides: TGTGCCAGCAGTTACGCCGGGGGCGGCTACAATGAGCAGTTCTTC.

V and J are TRBV2 and TRBJ1-3; D uncertain. Trimming cost V 2 bases and J 4 bases, with 6 bases left between them. Germline CDR1 is SNHLY and CDR2 is FYNNEI. The CDR3 has 13 amino acids. The CDR3 loop reads CASSERWGNTIYF. DNA for the CDR3: TGTGCCAGCAGTGAACGCTGGGGAAACACCATATATTTT.

The rearrangement uses TRBV25-1 and TRBJ1-2; possibly TRBD1 for D (6 bases). Germline V gives CDR1 MGHDK, CDR2 SYGVNS. Trimming stripped 2 bases from V and 5 bases from J, with 18 bases between. This CDR3 spans 16 amino acids. CDR3 in DNA: TGTGCCAGCAGTGAAGATGAACAGGGTTCATGGTATGGCTACACCTTC. Protein product: CASSEDEQGSWYGYTF.

The rearrangement joins TRBV5-1 to TRBJ2-5; D is undetermined. CDR3 length: 16 amino acids. Germline V gene sequence: CDR1 SGHRS, CDR2 YFSETQ. V lost 0 bases to trimming and J lost 5 bases, with 17 bases between them. The CDR3 DNA follows: TGCGCCAGCAGCTTGGCCTCCCCCAAGCTCGAGGAGACCCAGTACTTC. It yields the protein CASSLASPKLEETQYF.

This chain joins TRBV19 and TRBJ2-3; D perhaps matches TRBD1 (6 bases). Trimming pared 6 bases from V and 1 base from J, leaving 11 bases between. The CDR3 is 14 amino acids. Germline CDR1 and CDR2: LNHDA and SQIVND (reference sequence). The CDR3 is CASRRTDRTDTQYF. Written as DNA, the CDR3 is TGTGCCAGTAGGAGGACAGATCGCACAGATACGCAGTATTTT. The variable domain in full, with the rest retrieved from reference TRBV19 and TRBJ2-3, is DGGITQSPKYLFRKEGQNVTLSCEQNLNHDAMYWYRQDPGQGLRLIYYSQIVNDFQKGDIAEGYSVSREKKESFPLTVTSAQKNPTAFYLCASRRTDRTDTQYFGPGTRLTVL.

This clone was recorded only once. The gene calls are TRBV4-1 and TRBJ2-7, with D perhaps matching TRBD1 (6 bases). The CDR3 contains 16 residues. Germline V gives CDR1 MGHRA, CDR2 YSYEKL. The V and J ends lost 0 bases and 1 base respectively, with 13 bases between them. The CDR3 sequence is CASSQDAGQGSYEQYF. CDR3 in DNA: TGCGCCAGCAGCCAAGACGCAGGGCAGGGGTCCTACGAGCAGTACTTC.

This sequence joins TRBV13 and TRBJ2-5; D is perhaps TRBD1 (6 bases). The CDR3 has 13 residues. Germline assignment: CDR1 PRHDT and CDR2 FYEKMQ (reference sequence). Trimming pared 8 bases from V and 4 bases from J, leaving 14 bases between. The CDR3 is CASENRVGETQYF. DNA for the CDR3: TGTGCCAGCGAGAACAGGGTTGGAGAGACCCAGTACTTC.